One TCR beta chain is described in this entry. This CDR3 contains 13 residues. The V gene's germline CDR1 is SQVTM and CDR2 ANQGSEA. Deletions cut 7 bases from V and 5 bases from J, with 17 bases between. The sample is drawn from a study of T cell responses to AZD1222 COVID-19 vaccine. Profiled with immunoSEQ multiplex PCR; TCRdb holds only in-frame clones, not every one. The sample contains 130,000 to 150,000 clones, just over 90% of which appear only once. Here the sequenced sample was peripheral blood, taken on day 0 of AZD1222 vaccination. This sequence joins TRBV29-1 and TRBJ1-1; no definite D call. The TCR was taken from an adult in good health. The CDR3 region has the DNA TGCAGCGCAAGGGCGCGCCACGGAACTGAAGCTTTCTTT. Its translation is CSARARHGTEAFF.